These 14 T cell receptor beta chains originate from one sample sequenced in a study of shared clonotypes between healthy human individuals. This table comes from immunoSEQ multiplex PCR, and its TCRdb copy is limited to in-frame clones, with some not included. Of roughly 320,000 clones listed, roughly 87% are singletons. Sequencing used memory CD8+ T cells sorted from blood. Subset noted: CD45RO+ cells pooled with CCR7-negative TemRA cells. All receptors derive from a man between 18 and 29 years old in good health.

The chain employs TRBV29-1 and TRBJ2-2; 16 bases match TRBD2. The CDR3 has 20 residues. The J segment lost 4 bases and the V segment lost 5 bases, leaving 16 bases of the junction unmatched. Germline V CDR1 and CDR2: SQVTM, ANQGSEA. The CDR3 region has the DNA TGCAGCGTTCAAGGATTGACCGGGACTAGCGGGAGGGCTCTCACCGGGGAGCTGTTTTTT. Translating gives CSVQGLTGTSGRALTGELFF.

This chain joins TRBV2 and TRBJ1-1; 7 nucleotides agree with TRBD1. Germline values: CDR1 SNHLY, CDR2 FYNNEI. Germline trimming cut 6 bases from V and 4 bases from J; bases unmatched to any gene: 8. The CDR3 sequence is 14 residues long. CDR3 sequence reads: CASRPQGGVTEAFF. The DNA of the CDR3 is TGTGCCAGCAGGCCTCAGGGGGGAGTCACTGAAGCTTTCTTT.

This clone has only one observation. This chain uses TRBV5-6 with TRBJ2-1, with TRBD1 identical over 10 bases. This CDR3 comprises 17 residues. V lost 0 bases and J lost 11; bases outside the gene matches: 14. The germline V gene has CDR1 SGHDT and CDR2 YYEEEE. The CDR3 here is CASSLVPDRGLVLKQFF. As DNA, the CDR3 is TGTGCCAGCAGCTTGGTACCCGACAGGGGGCTCGTTCTTAAGCAGTTCTTC.

This clone was picked up many times. This chain links TRBV28 with TRBJ1-3, with a possible D match to TRBD1 (6 bases). V shed 5 bases and J shed 3 bases, with 14 bases lying between them. This CDR3 is built from 15 residues. Per germline, CDR1 MDHEN and CDR2 SYDVKM. The DNA of the CDR3 is TGTGCCAGCAGTACCATGGGGGCCTTTGGAAACACCATATATTTT. Amino acid sequence: CASSTMGAFGNTIYF.

This clone was detected once. This rearrangement joins TRBV7-9 to TRBJ2-5; D possibly corresponds to TRBD1 (5 bases). Trimming removed 3 bases from V and 2 bases from J, with 10 bases in between. CDR3 length: 14 amino acids. Germline V gene data show CDR1 as SEHNR and CDR2 as FQNEAQ (reference sequence). CDR3 amino acids: CASSFRTPQETQYF. The DNA for the CDR3 is TGTGCCAGCAGCTTCCGGACACCTCAAGAGACCCAGTACTTC.

The chain employs TRBV7-8 and TRBJ2-7, with D perhaps matching TRBD2 (5 bases). CDR1 SGHVS and CDR2 FQNEAQ come from the germline V gene. This CDR3 has 13 residues. The germline V and J ends were trimmed by 5 bases and 1 base, with 9 bases remaining between them. CDR3 loop: CASSRRTSYEQYF. Here the CDR3 DNA reads TGTGCCAGCAGCCGACGGACTTCCTACGAGCAGTACTTC.

The chain couples TRBV7-9 to TRBJ2-1, with D perhaps TRBD1 or TRBD2 (6 bases each). V lost 4 bases, J lost 9 bases, and 10 bases lay in between. Germline V CDR1 and CDR2: SEHNR, FQNEAQ (reference sequence). CDR3 length: 12 residues. The CDR3 DNA is TGTGCCAGCAGCTACGGAGGGGGTGAGCAGTTCTTC. Its protein is CASSYGGGEQFF. Complete variable domain (other parts from reference TRBV7-9 and TRBJ2-1): DTGVSQNPRHKITKRGQNVTFRCDPISEHNRLYWYRQTLGQGPEFLTYFQNEAQLEKSRLLSDRFSAERPKGSFSTLEIQRTEQGDSAMYLCASSYGGGEQFFGPGTRLTVL.

J is TRBJ2-7 and V is TRBV9; 11 bases align to TRBD1. The CDR3 runs 15 residues. Germline values: CDR1 SGDLS, CDR2 YYNGEE. The J segment lost 5 bases and the V segment lost 0 bases, leaving 4 bases of the junction unmatched. CDR3 bases: TGTGCCAGCAGCGTAGGGGACAGGGGGTACCACGAGCAGTACTTC. Protein sequence: CASSVGDRGYHEQYF.

V usage is TRBV6-1 and J usage is TRBJ1-5; D is possibly TRBD1 (6 bases). Trimming took off 2 bases at V and 0 bases at J, with 11 bases between the two ends. There are 16 residues in the CDR3. CDR1 and CDR2 (germline): MNHNS, SASEGT. This CDR3 reads CASSEHRGFSNQPQHF. The CDR3 DNA sequence: TGTGCCAGCAGTGAACATAGGGGGTTTAGCAATCAGCCCCAGCATTTT.

V usage is TRBV7-9 and J usage is TRBJ1-5; perhaps TRBD1 as D (5 bases). Trimming shortened V by 1 base and J by 2 bases, and 18 bases separated the two germline ends. The CDR3 is made up of 18 amino acids. The V gene's germline CDR1 is SEHNR and CDR2 FQNEAQ (reference sequence). The DNA of the CDR3 is TGTGCCAGCAGCTTAGTCAGGAGGGCAGGGTCTCGCAATCAGCCCCAGCATTTT. It translates to CASSLVRRAGSRNQPQHF.

This chain uses TRBV13 with TRBJ2-5, with TRBD2 matching over 12 bases. This CDR3 has 15 residues. The V gene's germline CDR1 is PRHDT and CDR2 FYEKMQ (reference sequence). Germline trimming cut 3 bases from V and 4 bases from J; bases unmatched to any gene: 3. Here the CDR3 DNA reads TGTGCCAGCAGCTTGAAGGGACTAGCGGGAGAGACCCAGTACTTC. This codes for CASSLKGLAGETQYF.

The chain has TRBV11-2 and TRBJ2-1; 8 bases are shared with TRBD2. Germline V lookup: CDR1 SGHAT, CDR2 FQNNGV. This CDR3 contains 15 residues. V gave up 2 bases and J gave up 3 bases; unmatched junction bases: 3. The CDR3 DNA reads TGTGCCAGCAGCTTATCTGCGGGGGGCTACAATGAGCAGTTCTTC. It specifies CASSLSAGGYNEQFF.

The chain has TRBV14 and TRBJ2-7; D is unresolved. CDR3 length: 13 residues. Germline V gene lookup returns CDR1 SGHDN and CDR2 FVKESK. V was pared by 0 bases and J by 2 bases, with 5 bases between. CDR3 nucleotides: TGTGCCAGCAGCCAAGATTTGACCTACGAGCAGTACTTC. The encoded protein is CASSQDLTYEQYF.

This chain uses TRBV6-5 with TRBJ1-2; 9 nucleotides align to TRBD1. This CDR3 region has 13 residues. V was pared by 6 bases and J by 1 base, with 0 bases of the junction left unmatched. The germline V gene has CDR1 MNHEY and CDR2 SVGAGI. The DNA of the CDR3 is TGTGCCAGCAGGACAGGGGGTAACTATGGCTACACCTTC. This encodes CASRTGGNYGYTF.